These 11 T cell receptor beta chains were all obtained from the same sample, sequenced in a study of blood T cell repertoires in COVID-19. TCRdb's table, derived via immunoSEQ multiplex PCR, lists solely in-frame clones and lacks some. Seen here are some 130,000 clones, about 89% observed once, and the top ten hold 10% to 12%. The sample comprised peripheral blood. The receptor source for this set is an older woman with COVID-19, enrolled during active disease.

Worth noting for this clone: Because the CDR3 is missing its conserved closing phenylalanine or tryptophan, this is likely a read error. The limits of the CDR3 on the DNA are not certain, so only TCRdb's listed CDR3 is given. The rearrangement links TRBV13 to TRBJ1-2; the D call in the table, TRBD1, was not verified against the DNA. Germline loops: CDR1 PRHDT, CDR2 FYEKMQ (reference sequence). The CDR3 is 15 residues long, counting both termini. The CDR3 loop reads CASSLGQETPWSLLP.

The chain carries TRBV5-4 and TRBJ1-6; D perhaps matches TRBD1 (5 bases). This CDR3 has 15 residues. Germline CDR1 is SGHNT and CDR2 is YYREEE (reference sequence). V was trimmed by 2 bases and J by 5 bases, leaving 11 bases between them. The CDR3 DNA is TGTGCCAGCAGCTTCGGGGGAATTGATAATTCACCCCTCCACTTT. Its translation is CASSFGGIDNSPLHF.

This clone was seen a handful of times. The chain employs TRBV5-6 and TRBJ2-7, with 7 bases that match TRBD2. The V and J ends lost 4 bases and 1 base, in that order; junction bases with no gene match: 11. Germline loops: CDR1 SGHDT, CDR2 YYEEEE. This CDR3 is built from 16 residues. The CDR3 DNA sequence: TGTGCCAGCAGCCGTACCGGGGGGTATGATTCCTACGAGCAGTACTTC. This gives the protein CASSRTGGYDSYEQYF. The full variable domain, in which reference TRBV5-6 and TRBJ2-7 provide the parts outside the CDR3, is DAGVTQSPTHLIKTRGQQVTLRCSPKSGHDTVSWYQQALGQGPQFIFQYYEEEERQRGNFPDRFSGHQFPNYSSELNVNALLLGDSALYLCASSRTGGYDSYEQYFGPGTRLTVT.

The chain uses TRBV30 and TRBJ1-1; D may be TRBD1 (6 bases). The germline V gene has CDR1 GTSNPN and CDR2 SVGIG (reference sequence). The CDR3 runs to 13 residues. V was trimmed by 5 bases and J by 2 bases, leaving 12 bases between them. The chain's CDR3 is CAWQRQVNTEAFF. CDR3 coding DNA: TGTGCCTGGCAACGACAGGTTAACACTGAAGCTTTCTTT.

V gene TRBV9 combines with J gene TRBJ2-3, with 11 bases matching TRBD2. This CDR3 has 17 residues. Germline V CDR1 and CDR2: SGDLS, YYNGEE. The V segment lost 0 bases and the J segment 3 bases; nucleotides outside the gene matches: 6. The CDR3 loop reads CASSVGGTSGGTDTQYF. Written as DNA, the CDR3 is TGTGCCAGCAGCGTAGGCGGGACTAGCGGCGGAACAGATACGCAGTATTTT.

The chain couples TRBV4-2 to TRBJ2-5; 8 bases map to TRBD2. CDR1 is LGHNA, CDR2 YNFKEQ, per germline. J lost 1 base, V lost 4 bases, and 5 bases had no gene match. The CDR3 contains 15 residues. The CDR3 sequence: CASSPGRGAQETQYF. The CDR3 coding sequence is TGTGCCAGCAGCCCCGGGAGGGGGGCCCAAGAGACCCAGTACTTC.

The rearrangement uses TRBV30 and TRBJ2-2; 10 positions agree with TRBD2. V lost 2 bases, J lost 1 base, and 4 bases stayed unmatched. CDR1 is GTSNPN, CDR2 SVGIG, per germline (reference sequence). The CDR3 has 16 amino acids. In DNA, the CDR3 is TGTGCCTGGAGTTCCCGACTAGCGGGGAACACCGGGGAGCTGTTTTTT. Translation: CAWSSRLAGNTGELFF.

This clone was seen a single time. The chain recombines TRBV6-5 with TRBJ1-4, with 9 bases aligning to TRBD1. Germline values: CDR1 MNHEY, CDR2 SVGAGI. J gave up 8 bases and V 6 bases, and 7 bases lay outside the gene matches. The CDR3 is 14 amino acids. The CDR3 protein is CASSPGQGGEKLFF. Written as DNA, the CDR3 is TGTGCCAGCAGCCCGGGACAGGGAGGCGAAAAACTGTTTTTT.

V and J are TRBV2 and TRBJ2-1; maybe TRBD1 (5 bases). The CDR3 runs to 14 residues. Trimming removed 6 bases from V and 3 bases from J, with 12 bases in between. Germline CDR1 and CDR2: SNHLY and FYNNEI. The CDR3 sequence is CASRDWGGYNEQFF. The DNA for the CDR3 is TGTGCCAGCAGGGATTGGGGCGGCTACAATGAGCAGTTCTTC.

The gene calls are TRBV5-1 and TRBJ2-1; 8 bases match TRBD2. This CDR3 is 15 amino acids long. CDR1 is SGHRS, CDR2 YFSETQ, per germline. V shed 4 bases, J shed 9 bases, and the junction held 12 bases outside the gene matches. The chain's CDR3 is CASSPGVAGTGEQFF. The CDR3 DNA follows: TGCGCCAGCAGCCCCGGGGTAGCGGGGACGGGTGAGCAGTTCTTC.

The chain joins TRBV28 to TRBJ2-5; 10 bases are shared with TRBD2. Matching the DNA end better, TRBJ2-7 makes the J call doubtful. Germline CDR1 reads MDHEN; CDR2 reads SYDVKM. There are 14 residues in the CDR3. CDR3 coding DNA: TGTGCCAGCAGTCTCGGGACTAGCGTGTACGAGCAGTACTTC. Its protein product is CASSLGTSVYEQYF.